This is a list of T cell receptor beta chains from one sample in a study of T cell changes during pregnancy in multiple sclerosis. Measured with immunoSEQ multiplex PCR; TCRdb has only the in-frame clones, and not every one. The sample has some 41,000 clones, 91% seen once. The specimen comprised CD4+ T cells from peripheral blood mononuclear cells, sampled in the third trimester of pregnancy. These receptors originate from a female donor in good health, enrolled as a control in a pregnancy study. The CDR3 runs from the conserved cysteine through the conserved F or W. A D gene is named only where the DNA matches it firmly. Clone size, where shown, is once, few, many, or a class for clones that have expanded.

d_call clone_size j_call v_call cdr3_aa cdr3_nt
NA NA TRBJ2-7 TRBV4-2 CASSQDAPGTLTFYEQYF TGTGCCAGCAGCCAAGATGCCCCCGGGACACTCACATTCTACGAGCAGTACTTC
NA NA TRBJ2-5 TRBV6-5 CASSPPGGREETQYF TGTGCCAGCAGTCCCCCGGGTGGCAGAGAAGAGACCCAGTACTTC
NA NA TRBJ2-3 TRBV5-1 CASSFGGGTDTQYF TGCGCCAGCAGCTTTGGGGGCGGCACAGATACGCAGTATTTT
NA once TRBJ1-1 TRBV18 CASSPAGEGAEAFF TGTGCCAGCTCACCGGCAGGGGAGGGGGCTGAAGCTTTCTTT
TRBD1 NA TRBJ2-5 TRBV18 CASSLDRGREETQYF TGTGCCAGCTCACTAGACAGGGGGCGAGAAGAGACCCAGTACTTC
NA NA TRBJ2-3 TRBV7-2 CASSRLRDTQYF TGTGCCAGCAGCCGACTCCGGGATACGCAGTATTTT
TRBD2 NA TRBJ2-5 TRBV6-1 CASKRDLQETQYF TGTGCCAGCAAGCGGGACTTACAAGAGACCCAGTACTTC
NA NA TRBJ1-1 TRBV6-5 CASSAHTRNTEAFF TGTGCCAGCAGCGCTCATACACGGAACACTGAAGCTTTCTTT
TRBD2 NA TRBJ2-5 TRBV19 CASSIFGAGAFQETQYF TGTGCCAGTAGTATATTCGGGGCGGGAGCCTTCCAAGAGACCCAGTACTTC
NA NA TRBJ2-2 TRBV30 CAWRGLAELFF TGTGCCTGGAGGGGACTGGCGGAGCTGTTTTTT
TRBD2 NA TRBJ2-5 TRBV6-1 CASSESSGSWETQYF TGTGCCAGCAGTGAATCTAGCGGGTCCTGGGAGACCCAGTACTTC
TRBD1 NA TRBJ2-7 TRBV18 CASSPRNRGRAYEQYF TGTGCCAGCTCGCCCAGAAACAGGGGTAGGGCCTACGAGCAGTACTTC
NA NA TRBJ2-3 TRBV5-1 CASSRSAPSSTDTQYF TGCGCCAGCAGCAGGAGCGCGCCTTCCAGCACAGATACGCAGTATTTT
TRBD2 NA TRBJ2-1 TRBV28 CASQRDEQFF TGTGCCAGCCAGCGGGACGAGCAGTTCTTC
NA NA TRBJ2-2 TRBV7-2 CASSLSQATGELFF TGTGCCAGCAGCTTGTCTCAGGCTACCGGGGAGCTGTTTTTT
TRBD2 NA TRBJ2-1 TRBV5-1 CASSAPGLATYNEQFF TGCGCCAGCAGCGCCCCGGGACTAGCGACCTACAATGAGCAGTTCTTC
NA NA TRBJ2-1 TRBV29-1 CSVVLQGDNEQFF TGCAGCGTTGTATTACAGGGCGACAATGAGCAGTTCTTC
NA NA TRBJ2-1 TRBV18 CASSARNNEQFF TGTGCCAGCTCTGCGAGAAACAATGAGCAGTTCTTC
TRBD2 NA TRBJ2-7 TRBV28 CASMRGAQIYEQYF TGTGCCAGCATGCGGGGGGCGCAGATCTACGAGCAGTACTTC
NA NA TRBJ2-3 TRBV28 CASSLRRGRRVRINTDTQYF TGTGCCAGCAGTTTAAGGCGGGGGCGTCGGGTAAGGATTAACACAGATACGCAGTATTTT
NA NA TRBJ1-1 TRBV5-6 CASSRDSNTEAFF TGTGCCAGCAGCCGCGACAGCAACACTGAAGCTTTCTTT
TRBD1 NA TRBJ2-1 TRBV7-2 CASSPAGTGEFNEQFF TGTGCCAGCAGCCCAGCAGGGACAGGGGAGTTCAATGAGCAGTTCTTC
NA NA TRBJ2-7 TRBV19 CASSIGRGYEQYF TGTGCCAGTAGTATTGGGCGGGGTTACGAGCAGTACTTC
TRBD1 NA TRBJ2-5 TRBV9 CASSPTTGLARETQYF TGTGCCAGCAGCCCGACGACAGGGCTTGCTAGAGAGACCCAGTACTTC
TRBD1 NA TRBJ2-7 TRBV14 CASSQRTGQGAYEQYF TGTGCCAGCAGCCAACGTACGGGACAGGGCGCCTACGAGCAGTACTTC
TRBD2 NA TRBJ2-4 TRBV6-1 CASSEGGSGRVGNIQYF TGTGCCAGCAGTGAAGGCGGTAGCGGGAGAGTCGGAAACATTCAGTACTTC
NA NA TRBJ2-1 TRBV19 CASSSSGGIPFEQFF TGTGCCAGTAGTTCCTCCGGCGGAATTCCCTTTGAGCAGTTCTTC
TRBD2 once TRBJ2-1 TRBV4-1 CASSPSLAGGSLDEQFF TGCGCCAGCAGCCCCTCTTTAGCGGGAGGATCTCTGGATGAGCAGTTCTTC
NA NA TRBJ2-7 TRBV7-8 CASSLTGSGYEQYF TGTGCCAGCAGCTTAACGGGGAGTGGGTACGAGCAGTACTTC
NA NA TRBJ2-1 TRBV5-4 CASSFSRDSYNEQFF TGTGCCAGCAGCTTTTCCCGGGATTCCTACAATGAGCAGTTCTTC
NA NA TRBJ1-5 TRBV7-3 CASSGGVNQPQHF TGTGCCAGCAGCGGCGGGGTGAATCAGCCCCAGCATTTT
TRBD1 few TRBJ1-1 TRBV19 CASSPFPDRGSTEAFF TGTGCCAGTAGCCCTTTTCCGGACAGGGGTAGCACTGAAGCTTTCTTT
NA once TRBJ1-2 TRBV4-3 CASSQAQEDYGYTF TGCGCCAGCAGCCAGGCCCAGGAAGACTATGGCTACACCTTC
TRBD2 NA TRBJ2-5 TRBV19 CASSIGGAGGPETQYF TGTGCCAGTAGTATTGGTGGAGCGGGAGGGCCGGAGACCCAGTACTTC
NA few TRBJ2-2 TRBV19 CASSLTVIPGELFF TGTGCCAGTAGTCTAACAGTGATCCCCGGGGAGCTGTTTTTT
TRBD2 once TRBJ2-3 TRBV7-9 CASSLASRGGTDTQYF TGTGCCAGCAGCTTAGCGAGCCGGGGGGGCACAGATACGCAGTATTTT
NA NA TRBJ1-6 TRBV4-1 CASSQDQGRISPLHF TGCGCCAGCAGCCAAGATCAGGGGAGAATTTCACCCCTCCACTTT